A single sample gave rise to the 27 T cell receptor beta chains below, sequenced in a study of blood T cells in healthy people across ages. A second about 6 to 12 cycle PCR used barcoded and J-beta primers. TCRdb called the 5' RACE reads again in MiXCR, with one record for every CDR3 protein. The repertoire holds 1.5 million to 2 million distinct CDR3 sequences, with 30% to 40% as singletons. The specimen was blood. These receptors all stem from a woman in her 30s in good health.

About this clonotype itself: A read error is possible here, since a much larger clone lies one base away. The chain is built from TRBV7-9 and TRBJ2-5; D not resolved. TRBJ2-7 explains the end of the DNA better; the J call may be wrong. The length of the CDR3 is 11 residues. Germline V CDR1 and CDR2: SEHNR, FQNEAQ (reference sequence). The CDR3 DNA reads TGTGCCAACAGTGGCATTTACGAGCAGTACTTC. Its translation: CANSGIYEQYF.

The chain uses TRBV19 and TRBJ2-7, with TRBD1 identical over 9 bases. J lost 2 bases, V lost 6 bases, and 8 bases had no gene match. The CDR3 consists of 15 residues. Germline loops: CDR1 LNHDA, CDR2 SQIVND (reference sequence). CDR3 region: CASSGQGPSTYEQYF. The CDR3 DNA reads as TGTGCCAGTAGCGGACAGGGGCCCTCTACCTACGAGCAGTACTTC.

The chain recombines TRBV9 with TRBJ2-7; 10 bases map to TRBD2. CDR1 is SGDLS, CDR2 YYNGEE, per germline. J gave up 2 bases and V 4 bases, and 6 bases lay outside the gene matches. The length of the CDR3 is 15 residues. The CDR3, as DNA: TGTGCCAGCAGCCAGTCTAGCGGGGGACCCTACGAGCAGTACTTC. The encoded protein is CASSQSSGGPYEQYF.

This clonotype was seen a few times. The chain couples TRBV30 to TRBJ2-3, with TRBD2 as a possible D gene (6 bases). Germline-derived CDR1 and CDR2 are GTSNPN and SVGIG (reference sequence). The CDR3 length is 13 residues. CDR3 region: CAYTRDSQDTQYF. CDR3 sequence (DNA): TGTGCTTACACCAGGGACTCACAGGATACGCAGTATTTT.

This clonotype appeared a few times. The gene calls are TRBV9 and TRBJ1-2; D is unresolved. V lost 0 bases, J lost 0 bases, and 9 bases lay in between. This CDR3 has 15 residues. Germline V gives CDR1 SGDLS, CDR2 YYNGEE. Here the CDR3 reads CASSVDPTPNYGYTF. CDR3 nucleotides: TGTGCCAGCAGCGTAGACCCTACACCTAACTATGGCTACACCTTC. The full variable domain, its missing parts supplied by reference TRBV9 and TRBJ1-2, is DSGVTQTPKHLITATGQRVTLRCSPRSGDLSVYWYQQSLDQGLQFLIQYYNGEERAKGNILERFSAQQFPDLHSELNLSSLELGDSALYFCASSVDPTPNYGYTFGSGTRLTVV.

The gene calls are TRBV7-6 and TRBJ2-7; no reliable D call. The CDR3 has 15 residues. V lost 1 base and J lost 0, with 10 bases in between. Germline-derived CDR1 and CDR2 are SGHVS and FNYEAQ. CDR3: CASSLGVDYSYEQYF. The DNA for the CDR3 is TGTGCCAGCAGCTTAGGAGTGGATTACTCCTACGAGCAGTACTTC. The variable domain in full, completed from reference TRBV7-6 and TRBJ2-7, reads GAGVSQSPRYKVTKRGQDVALRCDPISGHVSLYWYRQALGQGPEFLTYFNYEAQQDKSGLPNDRFSAERPEGSISTLTIQRTEQRDSAMYRCASSLGVDYSYEQYFGPGTRLTVT.

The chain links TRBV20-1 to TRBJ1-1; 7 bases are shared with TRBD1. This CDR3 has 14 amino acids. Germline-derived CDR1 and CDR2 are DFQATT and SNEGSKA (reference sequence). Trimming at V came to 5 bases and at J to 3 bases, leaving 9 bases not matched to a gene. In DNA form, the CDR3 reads TGCAGTGCTGATAGGGACAGACGGGACACTGAAGCTTTCTTT. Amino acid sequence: CSADRDRRDTEAFF.

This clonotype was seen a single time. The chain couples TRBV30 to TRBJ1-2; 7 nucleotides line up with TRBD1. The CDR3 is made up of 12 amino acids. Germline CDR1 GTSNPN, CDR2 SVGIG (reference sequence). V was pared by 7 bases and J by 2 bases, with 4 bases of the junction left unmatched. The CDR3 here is CAYQGQNYGYTF. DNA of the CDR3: TGTGCCTACCAGGGACAGAACTATGGCTACACCTTC.

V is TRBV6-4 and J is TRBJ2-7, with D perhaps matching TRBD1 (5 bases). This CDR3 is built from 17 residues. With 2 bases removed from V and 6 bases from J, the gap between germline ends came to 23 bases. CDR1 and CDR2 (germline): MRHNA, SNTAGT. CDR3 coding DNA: TGTGCCAGCAGTGACCCGGACCCGGGCCCCTGGGGCTCCGAGCAGTACTTC. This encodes CASSDPDPGPWGSEQYF.

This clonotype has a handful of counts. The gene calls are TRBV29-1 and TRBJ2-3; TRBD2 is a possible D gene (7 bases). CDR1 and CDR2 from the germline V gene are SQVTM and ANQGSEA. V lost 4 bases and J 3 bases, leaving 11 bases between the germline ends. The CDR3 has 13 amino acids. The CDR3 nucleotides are TGCAGCGTTGGCAGGGGAGGGACAGATACGCAGTATTTT. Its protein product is CSVGRGGTDTQYF.

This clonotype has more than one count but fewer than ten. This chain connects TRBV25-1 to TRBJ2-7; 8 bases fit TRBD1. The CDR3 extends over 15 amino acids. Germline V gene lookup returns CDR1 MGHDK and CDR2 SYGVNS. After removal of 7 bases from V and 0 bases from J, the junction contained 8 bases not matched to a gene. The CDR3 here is CASMQTGVSSYEQYF. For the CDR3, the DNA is TGTGCCAGCATGCAGACAGGGGTCAGCTCCTACGAGCAGTACTTC.

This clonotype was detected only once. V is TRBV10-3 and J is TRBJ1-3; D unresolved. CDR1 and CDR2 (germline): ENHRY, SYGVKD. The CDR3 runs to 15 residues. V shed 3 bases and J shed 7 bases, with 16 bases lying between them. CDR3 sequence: CAISDGPSTGNTIYF. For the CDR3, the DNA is TGTGCCATCAGTGACGGGCCATCCACGGGGAACACCATATATTTT.

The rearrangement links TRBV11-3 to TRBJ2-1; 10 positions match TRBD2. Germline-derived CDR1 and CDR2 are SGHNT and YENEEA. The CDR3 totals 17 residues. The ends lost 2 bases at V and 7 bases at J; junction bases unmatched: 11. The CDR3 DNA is TGTGCCAGCAGCTTAAAATGGACTAGCGGAAGAGTTAATGAGCAGTTCTTC. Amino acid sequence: CASSLKWTSGRVNEQFF.

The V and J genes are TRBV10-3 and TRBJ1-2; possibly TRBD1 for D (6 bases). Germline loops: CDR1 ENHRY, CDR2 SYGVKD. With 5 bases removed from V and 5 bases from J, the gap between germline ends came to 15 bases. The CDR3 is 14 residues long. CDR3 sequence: CAISPDTGRYGYTF. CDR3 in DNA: TGTGCCATCAGTCCAGACACAGGGAGGTATGGCTACACCTTC.

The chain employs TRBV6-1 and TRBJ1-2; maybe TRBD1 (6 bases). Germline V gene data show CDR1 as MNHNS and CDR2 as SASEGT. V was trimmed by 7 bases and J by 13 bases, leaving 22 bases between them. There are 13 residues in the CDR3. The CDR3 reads CASNLGTQIPGTF. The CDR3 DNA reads TGTGCCAGCAACCTCGGGACACAAATACCGGGCACCTTC.

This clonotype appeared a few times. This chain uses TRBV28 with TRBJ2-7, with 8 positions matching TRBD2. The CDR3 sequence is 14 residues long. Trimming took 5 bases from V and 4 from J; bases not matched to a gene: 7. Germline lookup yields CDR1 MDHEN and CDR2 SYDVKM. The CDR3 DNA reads TGTGCCAGCAGTAGCGGGAGTCGCGGTTACGAGCAGTACTTC. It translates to CASSSGSRGYEQYF.

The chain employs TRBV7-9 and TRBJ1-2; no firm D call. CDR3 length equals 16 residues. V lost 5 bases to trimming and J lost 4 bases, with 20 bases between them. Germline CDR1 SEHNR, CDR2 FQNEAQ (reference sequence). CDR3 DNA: TGTGCCAGCAGCCGACAAGTCATCCTTCCACTCTATGGCTACACCTTC. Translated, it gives CASSRQVILPLYGYTF.

The CDR3 DNA reads as TGTGCCAGCAGTTTAGTGGGGATCAATGAGCAGTTCTTC. Its protein is CASSLVGINEQFF. The chain couples TRBV12-3 or TRBV12-4 to TRBJ2-1; D not certain. Trimming cost V 1 base and J 6 bases, with 7 bases left between them. This CDR3 has 13 residues.

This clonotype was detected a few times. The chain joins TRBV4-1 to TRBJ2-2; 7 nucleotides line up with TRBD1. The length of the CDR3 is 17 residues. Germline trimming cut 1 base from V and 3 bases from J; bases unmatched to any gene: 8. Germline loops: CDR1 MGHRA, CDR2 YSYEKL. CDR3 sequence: CASSQGRVTGDTGELFF. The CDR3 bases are TGCGCCAGCAGCCAAGGTCGCGTCACAGGGGACACCGGGGAGCTGTTTTTT.

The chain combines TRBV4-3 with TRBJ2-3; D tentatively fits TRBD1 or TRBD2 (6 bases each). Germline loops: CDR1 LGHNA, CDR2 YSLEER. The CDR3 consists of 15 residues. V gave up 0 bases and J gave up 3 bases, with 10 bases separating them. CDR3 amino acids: CASSQEGGLTDTQYF. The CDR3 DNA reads TGCGCCAGCAGCCAAGAGGGGGGCCTTACAGATACGCAGTATTTT.

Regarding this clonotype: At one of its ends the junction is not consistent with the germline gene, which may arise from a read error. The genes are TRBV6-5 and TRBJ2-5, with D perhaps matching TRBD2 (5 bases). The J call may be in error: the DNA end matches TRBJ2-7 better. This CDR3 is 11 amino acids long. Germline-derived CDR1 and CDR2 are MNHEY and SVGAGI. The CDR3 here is CTSSWGDEQYF. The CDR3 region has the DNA TGTACCAGCAGTTGGGGAGACGAGCAGTACTTC.

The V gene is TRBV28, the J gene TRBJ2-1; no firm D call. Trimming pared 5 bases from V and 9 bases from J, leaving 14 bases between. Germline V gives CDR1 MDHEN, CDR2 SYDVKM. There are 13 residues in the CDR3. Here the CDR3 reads CASSPNRRGEQFF. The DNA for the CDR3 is TGTGCCAGCAGTCCAAACCGAAGAGGTGAGCAGTTCTTC.

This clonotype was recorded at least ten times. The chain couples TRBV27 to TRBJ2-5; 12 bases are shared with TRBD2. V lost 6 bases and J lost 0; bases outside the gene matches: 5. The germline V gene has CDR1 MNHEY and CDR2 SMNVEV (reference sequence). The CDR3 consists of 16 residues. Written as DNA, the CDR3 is TGTGCCAGCAGCAAAGGGACTAGCGGGTACCAAGAGACCCAGTACTTC. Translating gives CASSKGTSGYQETQYF.

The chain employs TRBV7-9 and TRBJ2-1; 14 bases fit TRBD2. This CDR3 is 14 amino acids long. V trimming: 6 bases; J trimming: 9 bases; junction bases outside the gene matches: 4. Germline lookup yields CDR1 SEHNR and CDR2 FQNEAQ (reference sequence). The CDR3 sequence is CASRGLAGETEQFF. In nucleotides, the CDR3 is TGTGCCAGCAGGGGACTAGCGGGAGAGACTGAGCAGTTCTTC.

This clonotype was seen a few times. Here the CDR3 DNA reads TGTGCTAGTGGTTTGGTTTCCGGGTCTTCCACATACAATGAGCAGTTCTTC. As protein: CASGLVSGSSTYNEQFF. This chain links TRBV12-5 with TRBJ2-1; D is undetermined. The ends were cut back, 0 bases at V and 4 bases at J, with 16 bases in the middle. CDR1 and CDR2 from the germline V gene are LGHNT and FRNRAP. The CDR3 has 17 residues.

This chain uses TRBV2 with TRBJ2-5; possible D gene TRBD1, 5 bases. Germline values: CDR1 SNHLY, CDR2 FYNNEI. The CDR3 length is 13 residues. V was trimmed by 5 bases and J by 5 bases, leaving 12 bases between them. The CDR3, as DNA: TGTGCCAGCAGTCCCAGGGAAACGGAGACCCAGTACTTC. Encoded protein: CASSPRETETQYF.

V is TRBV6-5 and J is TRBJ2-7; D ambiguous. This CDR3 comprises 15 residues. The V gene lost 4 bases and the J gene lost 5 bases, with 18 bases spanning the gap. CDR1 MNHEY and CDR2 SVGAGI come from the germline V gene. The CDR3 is CASSSDPQLRNEQYF. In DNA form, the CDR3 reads TGTGCCAGCAGTTCTGACCCGCAGCTACGGAACGAGCAGTACTTC.